This T cell receptor (beta chain) was retrieved from a study of T-cell reconstitution after alpha-beta-depleted transplantation in children. General study points: Expanded graft clones numbering several hundred reportedly gave rise to alpha-beta T cells about two months after transplant.

This clonotype was seen repeatedly, ten times or more. Its antigen is not known. Germline CDR1 is MRHNA and CDR2 is SNTAGT. The CDR3 consists of 13 residues. V was clipped by 2 bases and J by 5 bases, with 7 bases between them. TCRbeta library preparation incorporated unique molecular identifiers. TCRdb recomputed calls from the PCR reads with MiXCR, one row per CDR3 protein. The sample lists 40,000 to 60,000 distinct CDR3 sequences, nearly 9.5% occurring once. The V call is TRBV6-4, the J call TRBJ2-1; D gene unclear. Sequencing used PBMCs, mostly from graft donor cells, obtained 60 days after TCRalphabeta/CD19-depleted stem cell transplant. The sequence was obtained from a male patient aged 2 to 9 who had a stem cell transplant for chronic granulomatous disease, so the T cells may come from the graft donor. The CDR3 loop is CASSDTGNNEQFF. The CDR3 region has the DNA TGTGCCAGCAGTGACACGGGTAACAATGAGCAGTTCTTC.